Sequencing of this T cell receptor (beta chain) was carried out in a study of naive and memory T cell subsets. Both TRBC1 and TRBC2 were covered by a beta constant-region primer of two equimolar oligonucleotides. Ligated cDNA was amplified by four rounds of PCR with nested alpha and beta constant-region primers and SP2. MiXCR, run by TCRdb on the UMI-ligation and nested PCR reads, gives a single entry per CDR3 protein. The data show 25,000 to 30,000 distinct CDR3 sequences, with around 10% seen just once and approximately 19% held by the top ten. The germline CDR1 and CDR2 sequences are ENHRY and SYGVKD. The CDR3 sequence is 14 residues long. J gave up 7 bases and V 8 bases, and 9 bases lay outside the gene matches. Separate alpha and beta amplification began at the second PCR step. This clonotype was picked up many times.

The sequence came from a human donor in good health. The rearrangement uses TRBV10-3 and TRBJ2-1, with 9 positions matching TRBD2. The sample taken for sequencing was effector memory CD4+ T cells from blood. Subset defined: effector memory, CD45RA- CD27-. CDR3 protein: CAIAGGYLKNEQFF. The CDR3 DNA is TGTGCCATCGCGGGGGGGTACCTTAAAAATGAGCAGTTCTTC.